The 12 T cell receptor beta chains below all came from one sample that was sequenced in a study of blood T cell repertoires in COVID-19. Using immunoSEQ multiplex PCR, the repertoire was profiled, and TCRdb retains in-frame clones only, with some absent. The sample consists of around 26,000 clones, under 85% of them appearing once. The material sequenced was peripheral blood. The receptor set was obtained from a man aged 65 to 85 with acute or convalescent COVID-19.

This sequence joins TRBV2 and TRBJ2-3, with TRBD2 matching over 8 bases. Per the germline V gene, CDR1 is SNHLY and CDR2 is FYNNEI. Germline trimming cut 9 bases from V and 5 bases from J; bases unmatched to any gene: 13. This CDR3 is built from 15 residues. Here the CDR3 reads CARERRGVFIDTQYF. CDR3 coding DNA: TGTGCCAGGGAAAGGCGGGGGGTCTTTATAGATACGCAGTATTTT.

V and J are TRBV24-1 and TRBJ2-2, with D maybe TRBD1 (5 bases). The CDR3 runs to 19 residues. Germline values: CDR1 KGHDR, CDR2 SFDVKD. V was clipped by 4 bases and J by 0 bases, with 20 bases between them. The CDR3 sequence: CATSDRVHGDFANTGELFF. The CDR3 DNA reads as TGTGCCACCAGTGACAGGGTCCATGGAGATTTCGCGAACACCGGGGAGCTGTTTTTT.

CDR3 nucleotides: TGCAGTGCTAGTAATGCGGTGGGTTCACCCCTCCACTTT. Translated, it gives CSASNAVGSPLHF. The rearrangement links TRBV20-1 to TRBJ1-6; D gene unclear. Deletions cut 3 bases from V and 9 bases from J, with 12 bases between. The germline gives CDR1 DFQATT, CDR2 SNEGSKA (reference sequence). This CDR3 region has 13 residues.

The CDR3 here is CASSVLRLAYNEQFF. The CDR3 DNA follows: TGCGCCAGCAGTGTACTACGCTTGGCCTACAATGAGCAGTTCTTC. The J gene is TRBJ2-1, the V gene TRBV10-2; D unresolved. The germline V gene has CDR1 WSHSY and CDR2 SAAADI. The CDR3 extends over 15 amino acids. V was shortened by 4 bases and J by 2 bases, with 12 bases between the two germline ends.

The rearrangement joins TRBV11-3 to TRBJ2-3, with TRBD1 as a possible D gene (6 bases). The length of the CDR3 is 16 residues. V dropped 5 bases and J dropped 2 bases, with 17 bases sitting between them. The V gene's germline CDR1 is SGHNT and CDR2 YENEEA. The CDR3 loop reads CASSLGAGQHTDTQYF. In DNA form, the CDR3 reads TGTGCCAGCAGCCTGGGGGCCGGACAGCACACAGATACGCAGTATTTT.

V and J are TRBV9 and TRBJ2-3, with 10 positions matching TRBD2. CDR3 length equals 14 residues. Germline V gene lookup returns CDR1 SGDLS and CDR2 YYNGEE. Unmatched junction bases numbered 8, after V lost 4 bases and J lost 9 bases. The CDR3 sequence is CASSPRLAGETQYF. CDR3 nucleotides: TGTGCCAGCAGCCCCCGGCTAGCGGGAGAAACGCAGTATTTT.

J is TRBJ2-7 and V is TRBV12-3 or TRBV12-4; TRBD2 matches at 7 bases. The CDR3 spans 13 residues. V lost 6 bases, J lost 3 bases, and 5 bases stayed unmatched. The CDR3 here is CASSPRDYYEQYF. Here the CDR3 DNA reads TGTGCCAGCAGCCCCCGGGACTACTACGAGCAGTACTTC.

This clone was recorded once. The chain has TRBV9 and TRBJ2-1; tentative D call: TRBD1 (5 bases). The CDR3 is 13 amino acids. V lost 0 bases, J lost 4 bases, and 5 bases lay in between. Germline CDR1 reads SGDLS; CDR2 reads YYNGEE. In DNA form, the CDR3 reads TGTGCCAGCAGCGTAGGACAGTACAATGAGCAGTTCTTC. Translated, it gives CASSVGQYNEQFF.

This clone occurred a few times. The CDR3 nucleotides read TGTGCCAGCACCGGGGACAGGGGTCAAATTTTGAACACTGAAGCTTTCTTT. As protein: CASTGDRGQILNTEAFF. This rearrangement joins TRBV5-5 to TRBJ1-1; 10 bases line up with TRBD1. V gave up 6 bases and J gave up 0 bases; unmatched junction bases: 11. CDR1 and CDR2 from the germline V gene are SGHKS and YYEKEE (reference sequence). This CDR3 spans 17 amino acids.

The chain is built from TRBV7-2 and TRBJ1-4; the D is unclear. V lost 0 bases and J lost 7, with 9 bases in between. Germline V gene sequence: CDR1 SGHTA, CDR2 FQGNSA. This CDR3 contains 14 residues. The CDR3 coding sequence is TGTGCCAGCAGCTTAGCTCCGGGAGTTGAAAAACTGTTTTTT. It codes for CASSLAPGVEKLFF.

This clone showed up just a few times. The genes are TRBV5-1 and TRBJ1-6; D may be TRBD1 (5 bases). CDR3 length equals 14 residues. Germline loops: CDR1 SGHRS, CDR2 YFSETQ. Trimming left V 2 bases short and J 7 bases short, with 10 bases between. The CDR3 DNA reads TGCGCCAGCAGCTTTCAGGGCTCCAATTCACCCCTCCACTTT. Its protein is CASSFQGSNSPLHF. Complete variable domain (other parts from reference TRBV5-1 and TRBJ1-6): KAGVTQTPRYLIKTRGQQVTLSCSPISGHRSVSWYQQTPGQGLQFLFEYFSETQRNKGNFPGRFSGRQFSNSRSEMNVSTLELGDSALYLCASSFQGSNSPLHFGNGTRLTVT.

The rearrangement links TRBV6-2 or TRBV6-3 to TRBJ2-7; 7 nucleotides line up with TRBD1. Germline V gene sequence: CDR1 MNHEY, CDR2 SVGEGT. This CDR3 has 16 residues. J gave up 3 bases and V 6 bases, and 14 bases lay outside the gene matches. CDR3 region: CASSASSGTANYEQYF. Here the CDR3 DNA reads TGTGCCAGCAGCGCCTCATCCGGGACAGCGAACTACGAGCAGTACTTC.